This T cell receptor beta chain was observed in a study of T cell responses to AZD1222 COVID-19 vaccine. The method was immunoSEQ multiplex PCR; TCRdb's version includes in-frame clones alone and lacks a portion of them. The sample includes more than 110,000 clones, about 90% of them seen just once. The sample consisted of peripheral blood, taken on day 0 of AZD1222 vaccination. This sequence was found in an adult in good health.

For the CDR3, the DNA is TGTGCCAGCGCGATGGACAGGGGAGGTTCACCCCTCCACTTT. Translation: CASAMDRGGSPLHF. This rearrangement joins TRBV19 to TRBJ1-6; 9 bases match TRBD1. Germline trimming cut 9 bases from V and 9 bases from J; bases unmatched to any gene: 9. This CDR3 region has 14 residues. From germline, CDR1 is LNHDA and CDR2 SQIVND (reference sequence).